The clone carrying this T cell receptor (beta chain) was counted a few times. The V gene's germline CDR1 is DFQATT and CDR2 SNEGSKA (reference sequence). The CDR3 is made up of 15 amino acids. V dropped 3 bases and J dropped 2; count of bases not matched to a gene: 7. The data belong to a study of T-cell memory formation after mild COVID-19. TCRdb independently ran MiXCR on the 5' RACE reads; one entry per CDR3 protein. Of about 190,000 distinct CDR3 sequences listed, about 18% were seen once; the top ten hold 2.4%. This sequence joins TRBV20-1 and TRBJ2-1, with 7 nucleotides matching TRBD2. Material: PBMCs or a T cell subset sorted from them (not recorded which). The TCR sequence derives from an adult woman who had mild COVID-19 (a few samples of this study predate the infection). Cell type and time point are not known. CDR3 sequence reads: CSARVGTTPYNEQFF. As DNA, the CDR3 is TGCAGTGCTAGGGTGGGGACTACCCCCTACAATGAGCAGTTCTTC.